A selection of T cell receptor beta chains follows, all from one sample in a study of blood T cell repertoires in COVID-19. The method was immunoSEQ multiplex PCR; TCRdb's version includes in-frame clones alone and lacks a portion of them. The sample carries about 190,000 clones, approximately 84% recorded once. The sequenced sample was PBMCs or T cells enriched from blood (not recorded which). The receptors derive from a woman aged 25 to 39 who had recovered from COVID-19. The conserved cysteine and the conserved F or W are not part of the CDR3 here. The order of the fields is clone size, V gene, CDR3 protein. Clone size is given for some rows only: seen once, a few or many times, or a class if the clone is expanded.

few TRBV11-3 ASSSTRGGELF
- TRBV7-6 ASSLRDIKFSGANVLT
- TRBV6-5 ASSSTGTGELF
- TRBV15 ATSRELGRGNEKLF
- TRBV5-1 ASSFSPGPSTGELF
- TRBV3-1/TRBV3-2 ASRDSNEKLF
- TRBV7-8 ASIHGQSRQETQY
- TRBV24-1 ATSLDRNYGYT
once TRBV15 ATRQRTGRGWKADTQY
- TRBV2 AKQGADTQY
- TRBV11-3 ASSLGTGKDQETQY
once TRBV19 ASSHRGPMNMNTEAF
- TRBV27 ASSSTNSPYGYT
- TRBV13 ASSDRGTEAF
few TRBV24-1 ATSDAVFNQPQH
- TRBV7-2 ASSFPGVGKNNEQF
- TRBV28 ASSLWGTSGVYEQF
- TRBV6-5 ASTGEGTEAF
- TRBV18 ASSPGQGFEAF
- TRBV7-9 ASRSPAGGIWEQF